Following are 9 T cell receptor beta chains from one sample sequenced in a study of T cell changes during pregnancy in multiple sclerosis. Sequenced by immunoSEQ multiplex PCR; TCRdb stores in-frame clones only, minus some. In the table there are about 41,000 clones, 80% to 90% of which are singletons. This sample comprised CD4+ T cells from peripheral blood mononuclear cells, obtained in the first trimester of pregnancy. These receptors originate from a female donor with multiple sclerosis, enrolled in a pregnancy study.

The J gene is TRBJ2-2, the V gene TRBV7-9; possible D gene TRBD1, 6 bases. V lost 3 bases and J 3 bases, leaving 11 bases between the germline ends. Germline assignment: CDR1 SEHNR and CDR2 FQNEAQ (reference sequence). The CDR3 is 15 residues long. CDR3 sequence: CASSLGQGYTGELFF. The DNA of the CDR3 is TGTGCCAGCAGCTTGGGTCAGGGGTACACCGGGGAGCTGTTTTTT. Complete variable domain (other parts from reference TRBV7-9 and TRBJ2-2): DTGVSQNPRHKITKRGQNVTFRCDPISEHNRLYWYRQTLGQGPEFLTYFQNEAQLEKSRLLSDRFSAERPKGSFSTLEIQRTEQGDSAMYLCASSLGQGYTGELFFGEGSRLTVL.

The gene calls are TRBV7-6 and TRBJ2-3; 10 bases fit TRBD1. Germline trimming cut 5 bases from V and 4 bases from J; bases unmatched to any gene: 6. The CDR3 covers 15 residues. Germline-derived CDR1 and CDR2 are SGHVS and FNYEAQ. DNA of the CDR3: TGTGCCAGCAGCACGGGACAGGGGAAGCCAGATACGCAGTATTTT. Residues: CASSTGQGKPDTQYF.

In this sample, this clone turned up a few times. The rearrangement uses TRBV2 and TRBJ2-7, with D tentatively TRBD2 (5 bases). V lost 3 bases, J lost 11 bases, and 11 bases lay in between. The CDR3 has 11 residues. Germline V gene data show CDR1 as SNHLY and CDR2 as FYNNEI. DNA of the CDR3: TGTGCCAGCAGTGAGAGGGCAGCGGAGTACTTC. Its translation is CASSERAAEYF.

The chain recombines TRBV5-8 with TRBJ1-1, with D possibly being TRBD1 (6 bases). V was shortened by 4 bases and J by 11 bases, with 15 bases between the two germline ends. This CDR3 is built from 12 residues. CDR1 is SGHTS, CDR2 YDEGEE, per germline. The CDR3 sequence is CASSRNRVGAFF. CDR3 in DNA: TGTGCCAGCAGCAGAAACAGGGTTGGGGCTTTCTTT.

This chain joins TRBV18 and TRBJ2-3, with D possibly matching TRBD2 (6 bases). Germline CDR1 KGHSH, CDR2 LQKENI. The length of the CDR3 is 17 residues. Trimming took 5 bases from V and 8 from J, leaving 26 bases between them. In DNA, the CDR3 is TGTGCCAGCTCATCAGAGCCCCCGGCGGGGCGGTGGGTTACGCAGTATTTT. This codes for CASSSEPPAGRWVTQYF.

V and J are TRBV7-8 and TRBJ2-1; 10 nucleotides align to TRBD2. The CDR3 consists of 16 residues. Germline V CDR1 and CDR2: SGHVS, FQNEAQ. Unmatched junction bases numbered 15, after V lost 5 bases and J lost 11 bases. In DNA, the CDR3 is TGTGCCAGCAGCCGAATTTCTAGCGGGAGTCGGGTTCAGCAGTTCTTC. This translates into CASSRISSGSRVQQFF. The full variable domain, rest sourced from reference TRBV7-8 and TRBJ2-1, is GAGVSQSPRYKVAKRGQDVALRCDPISGHVSLFWYQQALGQGPEFLTYFQNEAQLDKSGLPSDRFFAERPEGSVSTLKIQRTQQEDSAVYLCASSRISSGSRVQQFFGPGTRLTVL.

This clone was seen a single time. The rearrangement joins TRBV19 to TRBJ2-7; 8 positions agree with TRBD1. After removal of 4 bases from V and 5 bases from J, the junction contained 7 bases not matched to a gene. The CDR3 covers 14 residues. Germline CDR1 LNHDA, CDR2 SQIVND (reference sequence). The CDR3 DNA reads as TGTGCCAGTAGTACCGGACAGGGTGCCAACGAGCAGTACTTC. It encodes CASSTGQGANEQYF.

This chain connects TRBV4-3 to TRBJ1-3; D is possibly TRBD1 (5 bases). CDR1 LGHNA and CDR2 YSLEER come from the germline V gene. V gave up 1 base and J gave up 3 bases, with 16 bases separating them. The CDR3 contains 17 residues. CDR3 sequence reads: CASSQGPKPTVGNTIYF. In nucleotides, the CDR3 is TGCGCCAGCAGCCAAGGACCGAAGCCGACAGTTGGAAACACCATATATTTT.

This clone showed up just once. J is TRBJ2-1 and V is TRBV5-1, with 12 bases matching TRBD2. CDR3 length: 15 residues. Germline V gives CDR1 SGHRS, CDR2 YFSETQ. J gave up 8 bases and V 4 bases, and 7 bases lay outside the gene matches. CDR3 sequence reads: CASSVLAGGPDEQFF. CDR3 in DNA: TGCGCCAGCAGCGTGCTAGCGGGAGGGCCGGATGAGCAGTTCTTC. Supplemented by reference TRBV5-1 and TRBJ2-1, the full variable domain reads KAGVTQTPRYLIKTRGQQVTLSCSPISGHRSVSWYQQTPGQGLQFLFEYFSETQRNKGNFPGRFSGRQFSNSRSEMNVSTLELGDSALYLCASSVLAGGPDEQFFGPGTRLTVL.